The entry below gives a single TCR beta chain sequence along with its context. This record belongs to a study of cytomegalovirus exposure and HLA in healthy donors. Between the trimmed V and J ends, which lost 6 bases and 3 bases, there was a span of 11 bases. The CDR3 sequence is 13 residues long. The germline V gene encodes CDR1 MNHNS and CDR2 SASEGT. PCR involved 60 Vbeta and 13 Jbeta primers. Data came from immunoSEQ multiplex PCR; TCRdb stores just in-frame clones and leaves some out. The table records some 200,000 clones, around 83% of them present only once. This TCR derives from a woman aged 50 to 60 in good health and CMV-seropositive. Material: PBMCs. The chain recombines TRBV6-1 with TRBJ1-1, with D hard to call. The CDR3 region is CASSPQPHTEAFF. CDR3 sequence (DNA): TGTGCCAGCAGCCCACAACCTCACACTGAAGCTTTCTTT.